Listed below are T cell receptor beta chains from one sample, sequenced in a study of shared clonotypes between healthy human individuals. Only in-frame clones appear in the TCRdb table, and some are missing; sequencing was by immunoSEQ multiplex PCR. The table lists fewer than 700,000 clones, about 95% of them singletons. Sequenced: naive CD8+ T cells sorted from blood. Receptors were obtained from a woman aged 30 to 39 in good health. Both conserved end residues are part of each CDR3. Each record gives: J gene, V gene, D gene, CDR3 DNA, CDR3 protein. A D gene is named only where the DNA matches it firmly.

TRBJ2-5	TRBV5-1	-	TGCGCCAGCAGCTTCTGGCAAATCCAAGAGACCCAGTACTTC	CASSFWQIQETQYF
TRBJ1-1	TRBV27	-	TGTGCCAGCAGTTTATCGGGCAGGGACACTGAAGCTTTCTTT	CASSLSGRDTEAFF
TRBJ1-5	TRBV19	TRBD1	TGTGCCAGTAGCGGGGACAGGTTTCGTAATCAGCCCCAGCATTTT	CASSGDRFRNQPQHF
TRBJ1-1	TRBV5-4	-	TGTGCCAGCAGCTCTTTTGGGTCATCAGTCTCTGAAGCTTTCTTT	CASSSFGSSVSEAFF
TRBJ2-7	TRBV5-1	-	TGCGCCAGCAGCTTGACCGCAAAGGCCCCCTACGAGCAGTACTTC	CASSLTAKAPYEQYF
TRBJ2-7	TRBV15	-	TGTGCCACCAGCAGCGACGGGTACGAGCAGTACTTC	CATSSDGYEQYF
TRBJ2-1	TRBV27	-	TGTGCCAGCAGGGTGGACAATCTTTCTTACAATGAGCAGTTCTTC	CASRVDNLSYNEQFF
TRBJ2-5	TRBV11-2	-	TGTGCCAGCAGCCCAGAGGAGGAGGCAGAGACCCAGTACTTC	CASSPEEEAETQYF
TRBJ2-2	TRBV27	-	TGTGCCAGCACCTTTACTGGGGGGCGGAACACCGGGGAGCTGTTTTTT	CASTFTGGRNTGELFF
TRBJ1-3	TRBV2	-	TGTGCCAGCAGTGAATCCGTAGGAAACACCATATATTTT	CASSESVGNTIYF
TRBJ1-1	TRBV19	-	TGTGCCAGTAGTATAGCTTCTGTGAACACTGAAGCTTTCTTT	CASSIASVNTEAFF
TRBJ2-2	TRBV9	-	TGTGCCAGCAGCGCCCTCAAGGGGGAGCTGTTTTTT	CASSALKGELFF
TRBJ1-4	TRBV6-5	-	TGTGCCAGCAAATTAACGTCAGGGTCTAATGAAAAACTGTTTTTT	CASKLTSGSNEKLFF